Given below is one T cell receptor beta chain in context. Source study methods: Nucleated cell number was recorded as an estimate derived from reference gene primer amplification. Method: immunoSEQ multiplex PCR; TCRdb's copy keeps in-frame clones and lacks some. V, J and clone size derive from that table, while D and trimming were established from the DNA sequence. Among about 51,000 clones listed, approximately 90% were seen once. This specimen belongs to a study of blood T cell repertoires in COVID-19. The wider study: There were acute and convalescent COVID-19 samples, and they came from the United States, Italy and Spain. Sources were T cells, B-cell-depleted T cells, or PBMCs; the material itself was cDNA or gDNA.

V dropped 1 base and J dropped 4; count of bases not matched to a gene: 2. The CDR3 length is 15 residues. Germline V gives CDR1 KGHDR, CDR2 SFDVKD. The clonotype was recovered from a middle-aged man with acute or convalescent COVID-19. Sample: peripheral blood. The chain carries TRBV24-1 and TRBJ1-5; TRBD1 aligns across 8 bases. CDR3: CATSDFGTGNQPQHF. CDR3 in DNA: TGTGCCACCAGTGATTTTGGGACAGGTAATCAGCCCCAGCATTTT.